The clone carrying this T cell receptor beta chain was detected many times. Its antigen is unknown. This specimen comes from a study of early T cells in non-severe SARS-CoV-2 infection. About the research overall: Unsorted whole-blood RNA was sequenced in bulk, leaving chains unpaired.

Germline CDR1 and CDR2: SEHNR and FQNEAQ (reference sequence). The ends were cut back, 1 base at V and 2 bases at J, with 9 bases in the middle. The CDR3 covers 15 residues. The TCR library protocol was used to attach unique molecular identifiers. These identifiers were attached to individual cDNA molecules. TCRdb recomputed calls from the 5' RACE reads with MiXCR, one row per CDR3 protein. The sample has tens of thousands of distinct CDR3 sequences, 9.5% to 15% seen once. Notes on the study in general: VDJdb matching, biased toward anti-spike CD8 responses, missed private and CD4 specificities.

Sample: whole blood. The sequence came from an adult who was a healthcare worker with PCR-confirmed SARS-CoV-2 infection or an uninfected control (not recorded which). The rearrangement uses TRBV7-9 and TRBJ2-1; a weak D match, TRBD2 (5 bases). In DNA, the CDR3 is TGTGCCAGCAGCTTAGAGCGTAGCGCCTACAATGAGCAGTTCTTC. Its translation is CASSLERSAYNEQFF.